This T cell receptor beta chain was obtained from a study of cytomegalovirus exposure and HLA in healthy donors. The germline V gene encodes CDR1 LNHNV and CDR2 YYDKDF (reference sequence). V was shortened by 0 bases and J by 0 bases, with 20 bases between the two germline ends. This CDR3 has 19 amino acids. Primers included in the PCR were 60 Vbeta and 13 Jbeta primers. The table came from immunoSEQ multiplex PCR; TCRdb's copy has only in-frame clones and leaves some out. Among 75,000 to 90,000 clones listed, 78% were seen once. In this sample, this clone turned up a few times. The source is a woman in her thirties or forties in good health and CMV-seropositive. The V and J genes are TRBV15 and TRBJ1-1; possibly TRBD1 for D (5 bases). Sequenced sample: PBMCs. The CDR3 loop reads CATSRDHFRVGNLNTEAFF. CDR3 coding DNA: TGTGCCACCAGCAGAGATCATTTCAGGGTTGGGAATTTGAACACTGAAGCTTTCTTT.